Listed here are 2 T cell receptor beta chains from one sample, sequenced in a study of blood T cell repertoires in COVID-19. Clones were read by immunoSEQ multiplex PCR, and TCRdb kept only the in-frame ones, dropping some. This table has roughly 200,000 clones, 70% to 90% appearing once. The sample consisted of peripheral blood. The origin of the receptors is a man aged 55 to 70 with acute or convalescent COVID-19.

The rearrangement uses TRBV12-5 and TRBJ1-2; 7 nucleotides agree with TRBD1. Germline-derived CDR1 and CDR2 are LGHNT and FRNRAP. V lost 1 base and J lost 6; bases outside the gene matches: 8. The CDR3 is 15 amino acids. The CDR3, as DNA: TGTGCTAGTGGTTTGGCTCGACAGGGCCACGATGGCTACACCTTC. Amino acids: CASGLARQGHDGYTF. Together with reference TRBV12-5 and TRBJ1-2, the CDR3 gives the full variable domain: DARVTQTPRHKVTEMGQEVTMRCQPILGHNTVFWYRQTMMQGLELLAYFRNRAPLDDSGMPKDRFSAEMPDATLATLKIQPSEPRDSAVYFCASGLARQGHDGYTFGSGTRLTVV.

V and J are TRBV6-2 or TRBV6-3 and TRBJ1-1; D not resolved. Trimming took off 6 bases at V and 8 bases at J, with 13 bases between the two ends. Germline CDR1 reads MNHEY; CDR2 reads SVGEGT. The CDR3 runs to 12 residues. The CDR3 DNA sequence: TGTGCCAGCAGCGAAGCAATCGGGGAAGCTTTCTTT. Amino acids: CASSEAIGEAFF.